This TCR beta chain was profiled in a study of cytomegalovirus exposure and HLA in healthy donors. The PCR had 60 Vbeta and 13 Jbeta primers. The table came from immunoSEQ multiplex PCR; TCRdb's copy has only in-frame clones and leaves some out. The table shows around 20,000 clones, with 84% occurring only once. In this sample, this clone turned up once. What it binds is unknown. With V trimmed by 10 bases and J by 1 base, 17 bases remained unmatched. The germline V gene has CDR1 SNHLY and CDR2 FYNNEI. The CDR3 runs to 17 residues. Study observations and caveats: TCR beta V- and J-gene trimming was later associated with a missense DCLRE1C variant. The authors reported that TCR beta sequences could predict HLA-A and HLA-B alleles. These predictions were accurate for most subjects in the first cohort.

This sequence originates from a human donor in good health. The chain couples TRBV2 to TRBJ1-1; TRBD1 matches at 8 bases. The sequenced sample consisted of PBMCs. The CDR3 loop is CATKDRGRVGSNTEAFF. Written as DNA, the CDR3 is TGTGCCACAAAAGACAGGGGCCGAGTAGGGTCGAACACTGAAGCTTTCTTT.